The T cell receptor (beta chain) under discussion was sequenced for a study of blood T cell repertoires in COVID-19. Study-level background: Sample material is recorded as cDNA or gDNA derived from T cells, B-cell-depleted T cells, or PBMCs.

The V end was cut by 2 bases, the J end by 5 bases, with 13 bases between. The CDR3 sequence is 15 residues long. The germline V gene has CDR1 MNHNS and CDR2 SASEGT. Assay: immunoSEQ multiplex PCR; the TCRdb copy retains only in-frame clones and omits some. The sample gives about 91,000 clones, around 80% of which show up once; around 7.2% is in the top ten. The chain joins TRBV6-1 to TRBJ1-3; possible D gene TRBD1, 6 bases. The TCR originated in a man between 50 and 59 years old with active or convalescent COVID-19. Sequenced: peripheral blood. The CDR3 here is CASSESPGVRNTIYF. Written as DNA, the CDR3 is TGTGCCAGCAGTGAATCGCCAGGGGTTCGAAACACCATATATTTT.